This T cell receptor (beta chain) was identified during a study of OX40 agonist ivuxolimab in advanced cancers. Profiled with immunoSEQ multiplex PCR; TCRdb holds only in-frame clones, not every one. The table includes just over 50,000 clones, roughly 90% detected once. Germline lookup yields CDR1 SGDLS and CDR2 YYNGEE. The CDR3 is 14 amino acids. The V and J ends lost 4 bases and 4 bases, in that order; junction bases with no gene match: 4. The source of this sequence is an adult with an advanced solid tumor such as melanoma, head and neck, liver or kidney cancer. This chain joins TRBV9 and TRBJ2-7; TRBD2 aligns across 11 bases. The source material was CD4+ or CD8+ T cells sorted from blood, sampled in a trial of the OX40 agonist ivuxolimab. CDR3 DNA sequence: TGTGCCAGCAGCCTTAGCGGGGGGGAGTACGAGCAGTACTTC. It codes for CASSLSGGEYEQYF.